Presented here are 32 T cell receptor beta chains from one specimen sequenced in a study of cytomegalovirus exposure and HLA in healthy donors. Using immunoSEQ multiplex PCR, the repertoire was profiled, and TCRdb retains in-frame clones only, with some absent. The sample has about 100,000 clones, around 85% seen once. The source material was PBMCs. These receptors were obtained from a woman between 18 and 30 years old in good health and CMV-seronegative.

A few counts support this clone. V gene TRBV7-8 combines with J gene TRBJ1-5; D may be TRBD1 (6 bases). Germline CDR1 reads SGHVS; CDR2 reads FQNEAQ. V dropped 5 bases and J dropped 1 base, with 18 bases sitting between them. The CDR3 consists of 17 residues. CDR3 residues: CASSPRGGQGSNQPQHF. Written as DNA, the CDR3 is TGTGCCAGCAGCCCGAGGGGGGGGCAAGGGAGCAATCAGCCCCAGCATTTT.

This clone was seen just once. V usage is TRBV19 and J usage is TRBJ2-3; 10 bases fit TRBD2. Germline V gene sequence: CDR1 LNHDA, CDR2 SQIVND (reference sequence). The CDR3 is 16 amino acids. J lost 6 bases, V lost 6 bases, and 12 bases had no gene match. DNA of the CDR3: TGTGCCAGTAGCACCCCGGGGACTAGCGTGGCGGATACGCAGTATTTT. It codes for CASSTPGTSVADTQYF.

This chain uses TRBV5-1 with TRBJ2-2; D possibly corresponds to TRBD1 (6 bases). This CDR3 is 15 amino acids long. V lost 1 base and J 4 bases, leaving 11 bases between the germline ends. Germline assignment: CDR1 SGHRS and CDR2 YFSETQ. The chain's CDR3 is CASSLFQGSTGELFF. CDR3 in DNA: TGCGCCAGCAGCTTGTTCCAGGGGAGCACCGGGGAGCTGTTTTTT.

The rearrangement joins TRBV7-3 to TRBJ2-7; tentative D call: TRBD1 (7 bases). V was clipped by 5 bases and J by 5 bases, with 16 bases between them. Germline V gene data show CDR1 as SGHTA and CDR2 as FQGTGA. This CDR3 spans 14 amino acids. The CDR3 spells CASSRGNRGDEQYF. The CDR3 nucleotides are TGTGCCAGCAGCCGGGGGAACAGGGGCGACGAGCAGTACTTC.

The chain has TRBV27 and TRBJ1-1; 7 bases are a match to TRBD1. Germline values: CDR1 MNHEY, CDR2 SMNVEV (reference sequence). J was trimmed by 6 bases and V by 3 bases; bases with no gene match: 1. CDR3 length: 12 residues. Here the CDR3 DNA reads TGTGCCAGCAGTTTCAGGGGGTCTGAAGCTTTCTTT. Translated: CASSFRGSEAFF.

A single count supports this clone. This chain's CDR3 is CASSRDRDGYTF. For the CDR3, the DNA is TGTGCCAGCAGTCGGGACAGGGATGGCTACACCTTC. The chain carries TRBV28 and TRBJ1-2, with TRBD1 matching over 9 bases. Germline values: CDR1 MDHEN, CDR2 SYDVKM. The junction had 1 base not matched to a gene; V was cut back by 5 bases and J by 6 bases. The CDR3 totals 12 residues.

The rearrangement uses TRBV28 and TRBJ1-3; D remains unclear. Germline V gives CDR1 MDHEN, CDR2 SYDVKM. CDR3 length: 15 residues. The ends were cut back, 6 bases at V and 0 bases at J, with 12 bases in the middle. The CDR3 reads CASSSNSLSGNTIYF. CDR3 bases: TGTGCCAGCAGCTCTAATTCCCTCTCTGGAAACACCATATATTTT.

This clone was seen only once. J is TRBJ2-7 and V is TRBV15, with 14 bases that match TRBD2. The V segment lost 3 bases and the J segment 5 bases; nucleotides outside the gene matches: 0. CDR3 length: 14 amino acids. Germline assignment: CDR1 LNHNV and CDR2 YYDKDF (reference sequence). The CDR3 bases are TGTGCCACCAGCAGGGGACTAGCGGGGGACGAGCAGTACTTC. It yields the protein CATSRGLAGDEQYF.

This clone appeared a single time. The V call is TRBV2, the J call TRBJ2-2, with no clear D. The germline V gene encodes CDR1 SNHLY and CDR2 FYNNEI. Between the trimmed V and J ends, which lost 10 bases and 8 bases, there was a span of 14 bases. This CDR3 has 12 amino acids. CDR3 nucleotide sequence: TGTGCCAACCATCTCGCCGGGGGGGAGCTGTTTTTT. This encodes CANHLAGGELFF.

Details on this clone: Other DNA sequences of this sample code for an identical CDR3. The rearrangement uses TRBV6-6 and TRBJ1-4, with D tentatively TRBD1 (6 bases). Germline CDR1 MNHNY, CDR2 SVGAGI (reference sequence). V was trimmed by 4 bases and J by 8 bases, leaving 14 bases between them. CDR3 length: 14 residues. CDR3 nucleotides: TGTGCCAGCAGTTTGGGTCAGGGGCGGGAAAAACTGTTTTTT. Protein: CASSLGQGREKLFF.

In DNA, the CDR3 is TGCGCCAGCAGCTTAACAGCGGGGGCTTCAGATACGCAGTATTTT. This encodes CASSLTAGASDTQYF. The chain uses TRBV5-1 and TRBJ2-3; 8 nucleotides line up with TRBD2. The CDR3 sequence is 15 residues long. The V gene's germline CDR1 is SGHRS and CDR2 YFSETQ. The V and J ends lost 2 bases and 4 bases, in that order; junction bases with no gene match: 6.

This clone has a single count. The chain uses TRBV11-2 and TRBJ2-1, with TRBD2 matching 7 bases. CDR3 size: 20 residues. Germline loops: CDR1 SGHAT, CDR2 FQNNGV. The trim removed 0 bases at V and 7 bases at J, leaving 21 bases unmatched. CDR3 coding DNA: TGTGCCAGCAGCTTAGATCGCGGGGTGATAGCGGGTCGCCAGGGAAATGAGCAGTTCTTC. This codes for CASSLDRGVIAGRQGNEQFF.

This clone has just one count. V is TRBV5-1 and J is TRBJ2-3, with D possibly matching TRBD1 (6 bases). V lost 0 bases, J lost 1 base, and 6 bases lay in between. Germline V gives CDR1 SGHRS, CDR2 YFSETQ. This CDR3 is 14 amino acids long. CDR3 DNA: TGCGCCAGCAGCTTGGCAGGGGGCACAGATACGCAGTATTTT. Translating it yields CASSLAGGTDTQYF.

The chain carries TRBV6-6 and TRBJ2-1; D uncertain. Germline CDR1 MNHNY, CDR2 SVGAGI (reference sequence). V was cut by 2 bases and J by 3 bases, with 11 bases left in between. This CDR3 comprises 15 residues. Written as DNA, the CDR3 is TGTGCCAGCAGTTACGGTTCTGCAGACTACAATGAGCAGTTCTTC. Residues: CASSYGSADYNEQFF.

This chain links TRBV6-1 with TRBJ2-1; 9 bases align to TRBD1. CDR1 and CDR2 (germline): MNHNS, SASEGT. The CDR3 is 15 residues long. V lost 7 bases to trimming and J lost 2 bases; unmatched junction nucleotides: 6. This CDR3 is CASTEGTGPYNEQFF. CDR3 DNA sequence: TGTGCCAGCACTGAGGGGACAGGGCCCTACAATGAGCAGTTCTTC.

This clone occurred a few times. The chain carries TRBV11-3 and TRBJ2-1; D not certain. V gave up 4 bases and J gave up 6 bases, with 16 bases separating them. The CDR3 has 15 residues. Germline-derived CDR1 and CDR2 are SGHNT and YENEEA. CDR3 DNA sequence: TGTGCCAGCAGCTCTCTCCTAACCCCCACCAATGAGCAGTTCTTC. Protein product: CASSSLLTPTNEQFF.

This clone has a single count. The chain has TRBV15 and TRBJ2-3, with a weak D call TRBD1 (6 bases). CDR1 and CDR2 (germline): LNHNV, YYDKDF (reference sequence). The CDR3 has 15 amino acids. V was trimmed by 5 bases and J by 2 bases, leaving 14 bases between them. CDR3 amino acids: CATSAEGVVTDTQYF. The CDR3 nucleotides are TGTGCCACCAGCGCCGAGGGGGTGGTCACAGATACGCAGTATTTT.

This rearrangement joins TRBV18 to TRBJ2-3, with D possibly being TRBD2 (5 bases). The CDR3 has 12 amino acids. CDR1 KGHSH and CDR2 LQKENI come from the germline V gene. The ends were cut back, 3 bases at V and 7 bases at J, with 8 bases in the middle. In nucleotides, the CDR3 is TGTGCCAGCTCACCCCGAGGGTATACGCAGTATTTT. Translated: CASSPRGYTQYF. The whole variable domain, remainder taken from reference TRBV18 and TRBJ2-3, is NAGVMQNPRHLVRRRGQEARLRCSPMKGHSHVYWYRQLPEEGLKFMVYLQKENIIDESGMPKERFSAEFPKEGPSILRIQQVVRGDSAAYFCASSPRGYTQYFGPGTRLTVL.

CDR3 sequence reads: CASSPGLAGGPDFYEQYF. CDR3 nucleotide sequence: TGTGCCAGCAGCCCGGGACTAGCGGGGGGCCCAGACTTCTACGAGCAGTACTTC. The V and J genes are TRBV11-2 and TRBJ2-7, with 15 bases identical to TRBD2. Losses at the gene ends were 5 bases for V and 3 bases for J; bases not matched to a gene: 11. CDR1 is SGHAT, CDR2 FQNNGV, per germline. The CDR3 is made up of 18 amino acids.

The chain has TRBV19 and TRBJ2-7, with TRBD1 identical over 8 bases. Trimming took 0 bases from V and 0 from J; bases not matched to a gene: 19. CDR1 is LNHDA, CDR2 SQIVND, per germline (reference sequence). The CDR3 totals 21 residues. The CDR3 loop reads CASSIDADRAAHSRSSYEQYF. CDR3 in DNA: TGTGCCAGTAGTATAGATGCGGACAGGGCCGCACATTCAAGGAGCTCCTACGAGCAGTACTTC.

This chain connects TRBV7-6 to TRBJ2-1; 11 bases map to TRBD2. J was trimmed by 3 bases and V by 7 bases; bases with no gene match: 2. The CDR3 spans 14 residues. Germline-derived CDR1 and CDR2 are SGHVS and FNYEAQ. The CDR3 loop is CASTLAGGYNEQFF. The CDR3 region has the DNA TGTGCCAGCACTCTAGCGGGGGGCTACAATGAGCAGTTCTTC.

The chain combines TRBV18 with TRBJ1-4, with D perhaps matching TRBD1 (5 bases). The CDR3 runs to 18 residues. Per germline, CDR1 KGHSH and CDR2 LQKENI. Trimming left V 1 base short and J 10 bases short, with 25 bases between. This CDR3 is CASSPQAVVDATQGKLFF. The DNA for the CDR3 is TGTGCCAGCTCACCACAGGCCGTAGTGGACGCCACTCAGGGAAAACTGTTTTTT.

The chain is built from TRBV28 and TRBJ2-7; 8 nucleotides match TRBD2. The CDR3 is 15 amino acids. V lost 5 bases to trimming and J lost 3 bases; unmatched junction nucleotides: 9. Germline loops: CDR1 MDHEN, CDR2 SYDVKM. CDR3 in DNA: TGTGCCAGCAGTCGGGGGGGACGGGGTGTCTACGAGCAGTACTTC. Protein sequence: CASSRGGRGVYEQYF.

This clone appeared a single time. The chain uses TRBV5-8 and TRBJ2-7; no definite D call. Germline CDR1 SGHTS, CDR2 YDEGEE. V was pared by 0 bases and J by 3 bases, with 13 bases between. This CDR3 has 15 amino acids. Here the CDR3 DNA reads TGTGCCAGCAGCTTGGATTCGTGGGCGTTCTACGAGCAGTACTTC. This encodes CASSLDSWAFYEQYF.

The chain joins TRBV15 to TRBJ1-1, with TRBD1 matching 8 bases. V lost 1 base, J lost 11 bases, and 3 bases stayed unmatched. The CDR3 has 12 amino acids. The germline V gene has CDR1 LNHNV and CDR2 YYDKDF (reference sequence). CDR3 sequence: CATSRAGGEAFF. CDR3 in DNA: TGTGCCACCAGCAGAGCAGGGGGCGAGGCTTTCTTT.

V gene TRBV6-6 combines with J gene TRBJ1-1; D is uncertain. V lost 0 bases, J lost 4 bases, and 9 bases lay in between. The CDR3 has 14 amino acids. The germline CDR1 and CDR2 sequences are MNHNY and SVGAGI (reference sequence). CDR3 nucleotide sequence: TGTGCCAGCAGTTACTCGGCAGTGGCCACTGAAGCTTTCTTT. Its protein is CASSYSAVATEAFF.

This clone was detected only a few times. The chain has TRBV6-5 and TRBJ1-2; 7 bases agree with TRBD1. There are 13 residues in the CDR3. V gave up 6 bases and J gave up 4 bases; unmatched junction bases: 5. CDR1 and CDR2 from the germline V gene are MNHEY and SVGAGI. The CDR3 DNA reads TGTGCCAGCAGACGGGACAGTCGCTATGGCTACACCTTC. Amino acid sequence: CASRRDSRYGYTF.

This chain links TRBV7-2 with TRBJ1-5, with a weak D call TRBD1 (5 bases). This CDR3 comprises 15 residues. In germline, CDR1 is SGHTA, CDR2 FQGNSA. Trimming stripped 0 bases from V and 4 bases from J, with 10 bases between. The CDR3 coding sequence is TGTGCCAGCAGCTTAGCAGGGCCAGGGAATCAGCCCCAGCATTTT. Its protein is CASSLAGPGNQPQHF.

The chain combines TRBV6-1 with TRBJ1-2; D ambiguous. Germline CDR1 reads MNHNS; CDR2 reads SASEGT. CDR3 length: 11 amino acids. Trimming left V 8 bases short and J 2 bases short, with 6 bases between. The DNA for the CDR3 is TGTGCCAGCGTATCGAACTATGGCTACACCTTC. This sequence encodes CASVSNYGYTF.

This chain links TRBV4-1 with TRBJ2-7; D may be TRBD2 (5 bases). This CDR3 contains 19 residues. V dropped 1 base and J dropped 0 bases, with 22 bases sitting between them. Germline-derived CDR1 and CDR2 are MGHRA and YSYEKL. CDR3 residues: CASSQVPPQRGWGSYEQYF. The DNA for the CDR3 is TGCGCCAGCAGCCAAGTTCCCCCTCAACGGGGTTGGGGCTCCTACGAGCAGTACTTC.

The rearrangement joins TRBV21-1 to TRBJ1-1; the table names TRBD1, a call not compared with the DNA. TRBV21-1 is reported as a pseudogene. This CDR3 has 13 amino acids. CDR3 coding DNA: TGTGCCAGCAAAAACGGACACCCCACTGAAGCTTTCTTT. This sequence encodes CASKNGHPTEAFF.

The genes are TRBV5-1 and TRBJ1-5, with 8 nucleotides matching TRBD1. CDR1 is SGHRS, CDR2 YFSETQ, per germline. The CDR3 consists of 15 residues. V lost 3 bases, J lost 6 bases, and 8 bases stayed unmatched. CDR3 coding DNA: TGCGCCAGCAGCTCAGGACAGGGAATGGGTCAGCCCCAGCATTTT. Translating gives CASSSGQGMGQPQHF. Using reference TRBV5-1 and TRBJ1-5 for the parts outside the CDR3, the full variable domain is KAGVTQTPRYLIKTRGQQVTLSCSPISGHRSVSWYQQTPGQGLQFLFEYFSETQRNKGNFPGRFSGRQFSNSRSEMNVSTLELGDSALYLCASSSGQGMGQPQHFGDGTRLSIL.